A single sample gave rise to the 15 T cell receptor beta chains below, sequenced in a study of Graves' ophthalmopathy and Graves' hyperthyroidism. RNA transcripts served as template for amplifying TCR beta CDR3 sequences. The first-round RT-PCR employed HTBI primers together with the Qiagen OneStep RT-PCR kit. A multiplex PCR was then performed as the second round. TCRdb re-analysed the multiplex PCR reads in MiXCR, keeping a single row per CDR3 protein. Among over a million distinct CDR3 sequences, 36% were seen once, and the ten largest hold 11%. Specimen: peripheral blood or thyroid tissue (not recorded which). These receptors came from an adult man with Graves' hyperthyroidism.

This clonotype has ten or more counts. This chain links TRBV10-1 with TRBJ2-2, with D hard to call. The V gene lost 1 base and the J gene lost 3 bases, with 6 bases spanning the gap. The CDR3 length is 14 residues. Germline V gene lookup returns CDR1 WNHNN and CDR2 SYGVQD (reference sequence). CDR3 loop: CASSEYADTGELFF. For the CDR3, the DNA is TGCGCCAGCAGTGAGTATGCGGACACCGGGGAGCTGTTTTTT.

The chain joins TRBV10-3 to TRBJ1-2; no firm D call. CDR3 size: 24 residues. Trimming removed 4 bases from V and 5 bases from J, with 44 bases in between. Germline lookup yields CDR1 ENHRY and CDR2 SYGVKD. CDR3 bases: TGTGCCATCAGTGGGGAAGGTGTAGCCATTAATACCCTGTCCGAGGTCCCCTTCGGGTATGGCTACACCTTC. Translating gives CAISGEGVAINTLSEVPFGYGYTF.

Of note for this clonotype: It may be a read error: a sequence one base away is much more abundant. The rearrangement links TRBV19 to TRBJ1-5, with D hard to call. There are 15 residues in the CDR3. Germline assignment: CDR1 LNHDA and CDR2 SQIVND (reference sequence). Trimming shortened V by 4 bases and J by 8 bases, and 18 bases separated the two germline ends. The CDR3 reads CASSSLGQAHKPQHF. The CDR3 nucleotides are TGTGCCAGTAGTAGTCTTGGGCAGGCTCATAAGCCCCAGCATTTT.

Regarding this clonotype: A clone one base away is much larger, so this may be a read error. CDR3 sequence: CASSSTSGRVSGELFF. CDR3 nucleotides: TGTGCCAGCAGCTCGACTAGCGGGAGAGTTTCCGGGGAGCTGTTTTTT. The rearrangement uses TRBV5-5 and TRBJ2-2; 12 bases are shared with TRBD2. V trimming: 3 bases; J trimming: 6 bases; junction bases outside the gene matches: 6. Germline CDR1 is SGHKS and CDR2 is YYEKEE (reference sequence). This CDR3 spans 16 amino acids.

This clonotype was picked up many times. V usage is TRBV20-1 and J usage is TRBJ2-7, with 7 bases fitting TRBD1. Germline CDR1 is DFQATT and CDR2 is SNEGSKA (reference sequence). V lost 6 bases to trimming and J lost 0 bases; unmatched junction nucleotides: 8. The CDR3 loop spans 14 amino acids. For the CDR3, the DNA is TGCAGTGCCAACGGACAGGTCTCCTCCTACGAGCAGTACTTC. Encoded protein: CSANGQVSSYEQYF.

V and J are TRBV5-8 and TRBJ2-7; D is perhaps TRBD1 or TRBD2 (5 bases each). Trimming cost V 0 bases and J 4 bases, with 14 bases left between them. Germline V gene data show CDR1 as SGHTS and CDR2 as YDEGEE. The CDR3 length is 15 residues. The CDR3 DNA sequence: TGTGCCAGCAGCTTGGGACAGACTAACTCATACGAGCAGTACTTC. It specifies CASSLGQTNSYEQYF. Full variable domain (missing parts from reference TRBV5-8 and TRBJ2-7): EAGVTQSPTHLIKTRGQQATLRCSPISGHTSVYWYQQALGLGLQFLLWYDEGEERNRGNFPPRFSGRQFPNYSSELNVNALELEDSALYLCASSLGQTNSYEQYFGPGTRLTVT.

Details on this clonotype: Because it lacks the conserved phenylalanine or tryptophan at the end, this CDR3 is likely a read error. The DNA is omitted, as the CDR3 cannot be located on it reliably, and the CDR3 follows TCRdb's listing. The chain has TRBV24-1 and TRBJ1-1; TRBD1, the table's D call, lacks a check against the DNA. Germline V CDR1 and CDR2: KGHDR, SFDVKD. Termini included, the CDR3 measures 8 amino acids. This CDR3 reads CATSDGGL.

This clonotype was seen repeatedly, ten times or more. This sequence joins TRBV7-8 and TRBJ1-2, with D possibly being TRBD1 (5 bases). V was pared by 5 bases and J by 4 bases, with 11 bases between. The CDR3 spans 13 residues. Per the germline V gene, CDR1 is SGHVS and CDR2 is FQNEAQ. The CDR3 nucleotides are TGTGCCAGCAGCGAGGGACGGGTCTATGGCTACACCTTC. This translates into CASSEGRVYGYTF.

This clonotype was counted ten times or more. V is TRBV19 and J is TRBJ1-5; perhaps TRBD1 as D (5 bases). V was clipped by 5 bases and J by 8 bases, with 19 bases between them. There are 15 residues in the CDR3. Germline V gene sequence: CDR1 LNHDA, CDR2 SQIVND (reference sequence). CDR3 DNA sequence: TGTGCCAGTAGTTTACGGGCCTCCCCAGGGAAGCCCCAGCATTTT. Its protein product is CASSLRASPGKPQHF.

This clonotype was seen more than once but under ten times. The chain carries TRBV6-2 or TRBV6-3 and TRBJ2-2, with 8 bases aligning to TRBD2. Per the germline V gene, CDR1 is MNHEY and CDR2 is SVGEGT. V lost 10 bases, J lost 6 bases, and 7 bases stayed unmatched. The CDR3 spans 13 residues. The CDR3 protein is CAIGLALAGELFF. The CDR3 coding sequence is TGTGCCATTGGACTAGCTCTGGCCGGGGAGCTGTTTTTT.

This chain uses TRBV7-2 with TRBJ2-5, with 12 bases fitting TRBD2. The CDR3 covers 18 residues. The trim removed 3 bases at V and 3 bases at J, leaving 11 bases unmatched. Germline V gene lookup returns CDR1 SGHTA and CDR2 FQGNSA. The CDR3 DNA follows: TGTGCCAGCAGCTTCCGGACTAGCGGGATAATTAAGGAAGAGACCCAGTACTTC. This encodes CASSFRTSGIIKEETQYF.

In its sample, this clonotype was seen a few times. The chain uses TRBV20-1 and TRBJ1-2; no firm D call. Germline V gene sequence: CDR1 DFQATT, CDR2 SNEGSKA (reference sequence). The CDR3 length is 11 residues. The DNA for the CDR3 is TGCAGCTGGAGGTGGGAGTATGGCTACACCTTC. This codes for CSWRWEYGYTF.

As concerns this clonotype: A single base separates this from a much larger clone, so it may be a read error. The chain employs TRBV5-6 and TRBJ2-1; D is undetermined. The CDR3 runs to 13 residues. Germline V gives CDR1 SGHDT, CDR2 YYEEEE. Trimming shortened V by 0 bases and J by 6 bases, and 7 bases separated the two germline ends. CDR3 region: CASSLAATNEQFF. The CDR3 DNA sequence: TGTGCCAGCAGCTTGGCGGCTACCAATGAGCAGTTCTTC. The full variable domain, rest sourced from reference TRBV5-6 and TRBJ2-1, is DAGVTQSPTHLIKTRGQQVTLRCSPKSGHDTVSWYQQALGQGPQFIFQYYEEEERQRGNFPDRFSGHQFPNYSSELNVNALLLGDSALYLCASSLAATNEQFFGPGTRLTVL.

This clonotype turned up a few times. The chain couples TRBV6-6 to TRBJ1-5; TRBD1 is a possible D gene (6 bases). V was trimmed by 6 bases and J by 8 bases, leaving 8 bases between them. The CDR3 is made up of 11 amino acids. In germline, CDR1 is MNHNY, CDR2 SVGAGI (reference sequence). CDR3 bases: TGTGCCAGCAGCAGGGGAGAGCCCCAGCATTTT. The encoded protein is CASSRGEPQHF.

V is TRBV7-9 and J is TRBJ2-7; TRBD2 matches 9 bases. V gave up 8 bases and J gave up 2 bases; unmatched junction bases: 7. The CDR3 loop spans 14 amino acids. Germline V gives CDR1 SEHNR, CDR2 FQNEAQ (reference sequence). DNA of the CDR3: TGTGCCAGCTGCCTAGCGGGACGGACCTACGAGCAGTACTTC. Its protein is CASCLAGRTYEQYF.